The next 31 T cell receptor beta chains were all read from a single sample in a study of blood T cell repertoires in COVID-19. TCRdb's table, derived via immunoSEQ multiplex PCR, lists solely in-frame clones and lacks some. The data show 34,000 or so clones, over 75% seen once. Sequencing was performed on peripheral blood. The source of these receptors is a man in his 60s with active COVID-19.

The chain combines TRBV5-1 with TRBJ2-7, with D possibly TRBD1 on 6 matching bases. This CDR3 comprises 17 residues. Trimming stripped 3 bases from V and 4 bases from J, with 23 bases between. Per germline, CDR1 SGHRS and CDR2 YFSETQ. The CDR3 sequence is CASSYRPDSPQGYEQYF. The CDR3 nucleotides are TGCGCCAGCAGCTACCGTCCCGACTCCCCTCAGGGGTACGAGCAGTACTTC.

The chain couples TRBV11-3 to TRBJ2-7; perhaps TRBD1 as D (6 bases). V lost 5 bases and J 1 base, leaving 9 bases between the germline ends. Germline-derived CDR1 and CDR2 are SGHNT and YENEEA. The CDR3 loop spans 13 amino acids. CDR3 protein: CASSPDRSYEQYF. In nucleotides, the CDR3 is TGTGCCAGCAGCCCGGACAGATCCTACGAGCAGTACTTC.

The table lists this clone with a few counts. The J gene is TRBJ1-1, the V gene TRBV7-9, with 12 bases lining up with TRBD1. The CDR3 totals 13 residues. V trimming: 5 bases; J trimming: 10 bases; junction bases outside the gene matches: 5. CDR1 and CDR2 from the germline V gene are SEHNR and FQNEAQ (reference sequence). The CDR3 loop reads CASSPRDRGLAFF. The CDR3, as DNA: TGTGCCAGCAGCCCTCGGGACAGGGGGCTAGCTTTCTTT.

The genes are TRBV28 and TRBJ2-4; D is unclear. Germline V gene data show CDR1 as MDHEN and CDR2 as SYDVKM. There are 12 residues in the CDR3. V was shortened by 10 bases and J by 5 bases, with 12 bases between the two germline ends. CDR3 residues: CATSRLQNIQYF. The CDR3 nucleotides are TGTGCCACTTCGCGGCTTCAAAACATTCAGTACTTC.

Here the CDR3 DNA reads TGTGCCAGCACCAGGGACAGCCATCAGCCCCAGCATTTT. Protein: CASTRDSHQPQHF. The chain combines TRBV2 with TRBJ1-5, with TRBD1 matching 7 bases. V was pared by 7 bases and J by 5 bases, with 5 bases of the junction left unmatched. The germline CDR1 and CDR2 sequences are SNHLY and FYNNEI. The CDR3 is 13 amino acids.

The chain recombines TRBV4-1 with TRBJ2-1; the match to TRBD2 covers 14 bases. Unmatched junction bases numbered 6, after V lost 2 bases and J lost 3 bases. Germline V gene sequence: CDR1 MGHRA, CDR2 YSYEKL. This CDR3 spans 18 amino acids. The CDR3 protein is CASSQLGTSGSFYNEQFF. The CDR3 coding sequence is TGCGCCAGCAGCCAACTCGGGACTAGCGGGAGCTTCTACAATGAGCAGTTCTTC.

CDR3 DNA sequence: TGTGCCAGCAGCCAAGATAGTAGGACTAGGATGGGAGGGAGTCCCAGGGCATCCTACAATGAGCAGTTCTTC. Protein sequence: CASSQDSRTRMGGSPRASYNEQFF. This chain links TRBV4-2 with TRBJ2-1; 7 bases are a match to TRBD2. The V segment lost 0 bases and the J segment 1 base; nucleotides outside the gene matches: 27. The CDR3 spans 24 residues. Per the germline V gene, CDR1 is LGHNA and CDR2 is YNFKEQ.

The V and J genes are TRBV7-6 and TRBJ2-7, with 12 bases identical to TRBD2. The CDR3 runs to 15 residues. CDR1 SGHVS and CDR2 FNYEAQ come from the germline V gene. V shed 4 bases, J shed 3 bases, and the junction held 4 bases outside the gene matches. The DNA for the CDR3 is TGTGCCAGCAGCTCCGGACTAGCGGGAATCTACGAGCAGTACTTC. This sequence encodes CASSSGLAGIYEQYF. Complete variable domain (other parts from reference TRBV7-6 and TRBJ2-7): GAGVSQSPRYKVTKRGQDVALRCDPISGHVSLYWYRQALGQGPEFLTYFNYEAQQDKSGLPNDRFSAERPEGSISTLTIQRTEQRDSAMYRCASSSGLAGIYEQYFGPGTRLTVT.

The V gene is TRBV29-1, the J gene TRBJ2-1; a weak D match, TRBD2 (5 bases). Between the trimmed V and J ends, which lost 7 bases and 8 bases, there was a span of 21 bases. CDR1 is SQVTM, CDR2 ANQGSEA, per germline. The CDR3 has 14 residues. Here the CDR3 DNA reads TGCAGCGCCGCGGAAGGCGGGTTCGCTCATGAGCAGTTCTTC. Translation: CSAAEGGFAHEQFF.

The chain uses TRBV2 and TRBJ2-1; 11 nucleotides match TRBD2. CDR1 and CDR2 from the germline V gene are SNHLY and FYNNEI. V shed 6 bases and J 3 bases; nucleotides not matched to a gene: 4. The CDR3 covers 15 residues. CDR3 protein: CASRETSGSYNEQFF. In DNA, the CDR3 is TGTGCCAGCAGAGAAACTAGCGGGAGCTACAATGAGCAGTTCTTC.

This chain joins TRBV18 and TRBJ2-7; 10 bases fit TRBD1. This CDR3 has 13 residues. The V gene's germline CDR1 is KGHSH and CDR2 LQKENI. The junction had 2 bases not matched to a gene; V was cut back by 3 bases and J by 6 bases. CDR3 sequence (DNA): TGTGCCAGCTCACCGGGACAGGGGCGCGAGCAGTACTTC. This gives the protein CASSPGQGREQYF.

The rearrangement uses TRBV6-4 and TRBJ2-1; D remains ambiguous. V was pared by 3 bases and J by 4 bases, with 7 bases between. This CDR3 is built from 13 residues. Germline CDR1 is MRHNA and CDR2 is SNTAGT. The CDR3 loop is CASSENLYNEQFF. The DNA for the CDR3 is TGTGCCAGCAGTGAAAACTTATACAATGAGCAGTTCTTC.

This chain joins TRBV7-3 and TRBJ2-2; a weak D match, TRBD1 (6 bases). V dropped 3 bases and J dropped 2 bases, with 7 bases sitting between them. Germline V gives CDR1 SGHTA, CDR2 FQGTGA. The CDR3 has 14 amino acids. This CDR3 is CASSLGHNTGELFF. The DNA of the CDR3 is TGTGCCAGCAGCTTGGGACACAACACCGGGGAGCTGTTTTTT.

V and J are TRBV30 and TRBJ2-1; possibly TRBD1 for D (5 bases). Trimming took off 5 bases at V and 4 bases at J, with 9 bases between the two ends. This CDR3 is 12 amino acids long. The V gene's germline CDR1 is GTSNPN and CDR2 SVGIG (reference sequence). The CDR3 region has the DNA TGTGCCTGGGGACAAGATTACAATGAGCAGTTCTTC. Translated: CAWGQDYNEQFF.

A note on this clone: One end of the junction varies from germline; a read error may be responsible. In DNA, the CDR3 is TGTGCCAGTAGGCCCCCAGGGGGCAAAGACATTCAGTACTTC. As protein: CASRPPGGKDIQYF. The V and J genes are TRBV19 and TRBJ2-4; TRBD1 agrees at 8 bases. CDR1 and CDR2 (germline): LNHDA, SQIVND (reference sequence). The CDR3 is 14 amino acids.

V is TRBV24-1 and J is TRBJ2-3; 8 positions match TRBD1. Germline V CDR1 and CDR2: KGHDR, SFDVKD. The V segment lost 4 bases and the J segment 1 base; nucleotides outside the gene matches: 6. CDR3 length: 16 amino acids. The CDR3 reads CATSETDRGGTDTQYF. The CDR3 DNA is TGTGCCACCAGTGAGACAGACAGGGGTGGCACAGATACGCAGTATTTT.

V usage is TRBV11-3 and J usage is TRBJ2-2; 8 nucleotides align to TRBD1. The CDR3 has 15 amino acids. V was clipped by 5 bases and J by 2 bases; unmatched bases: 4. The germline gives CDR1 SGHNT, CDR2 YENEEA. The CDR3 DNA sequence: TGTGCCAGCAGCAGAGACAGGGGAAACACCGGGGAGCTGTTTTTT. Protein sequence: CASSRDRGNTGELFF.

The V call is TRBV15, the J call TRBJ1-2; D gene ambiguous. Germline loops: CDR1 LNHNV, CDR2 YYDKDF (reference sequence). The CDR3 has 12 residues. Trimming took off 3 bases at V and 2 bases at J, with 4 bases between the two ends. The CDR3, as DNA: TGTGCCACCAGCAGCCAGAACTATGGCTACACCTTC. Its translation: CATSSQNYGYTF.

The count of this clone is one. The J gene is TRBJ2-5, the V gene TRBV10-2; 11 bases match TRBD2. Losses at the gene ends were 5 bases for V and 5 bases for J; bases not matched to a gene: 10. Germline V gene lookup returns CDR1 WSHSY and CDR2 SAAADI. This CDR3 comprises 16 residues. For the CDR3, the DNA is TGCGCCAGCAGTTATAGCGGGAGGGCCAGGGGTGAGACCCAGTACTTC. Translated, it gives CASSYSGRARGETQYF.

The chain combines TRBV4-2 with TRBJ2-3, with 9 positions matching TRBD2. Germline V gene sequence: CDR1 LGHNA, CDR2 YNFKEQ. V dropped 0 bases and J dropped 4; count of bases not matched to a gene: 5. This CDR3 region has 16 residues. CDR3 in amino acids: CASSQEGLASPDTQYF. The CDR3 bases are TGTGCCAGCAGCCAAGAGGGACTAGCAAGTCCAGATACGCAGTATTTT.

J is TRBJ1-3 and V is TRBV28; possible D gene TRBD1, 6 bases. This CDR3 comprises 15 residues. Germline V gene sequence: CDR1 MDHEN, CDR2 SYDVKM. V dropped 3 bases and J dropped 3 bases, with 12 bases sitting between them. CDR3 DNA: TGTGCCAGCAGTTTGGTGGGGGCGCGTGGAAACACCATATATTTT. Its protein product is CASSLVGARGNTIYF. Supplemented by reference TRBV28 and TRBJ1-3, the full variable domain reads DVKVTQSSRYLVKRTGEKVFLECVQDMDHENMFWYRQDPGLGLRLIYFSYDVKMKEKGDIPEGYSVSREKKERFSLILESASTNQTSMYLCASSLVGARGNTIYFGEGSWLTVV.

The rearrangement joins TRBV11-2 to TRBJ2-7; 13 bases line up with TRBD2. Germline-derived CDR1 and CDR2 are SGHAT and FQNNGV. V was pared by 5 bases and J by 2 bases, with 3 bases of the junction left unmatched. This CDR3 is 15 amino acids long. The CDR3 coding sequence is TGTGCCAGCAGCGAAACTAGCGGGAGGGCCTACGAGCAGTACTTC. Translation gives CASSETSGRAYEQYF.

This clone was seen more than once but under ten times. The V call is TRBV18, the J call TRBJ2-2; 8 nucleotides match TRBD2. The CDR3 covers 17 residues. The germline CDR1 and CDR2 sequences are KGHSH and LQKENI. Trimming at V came to 6 bases and at J to 6 bases, leaving 15 bases not matched to a gene. CDR3 DNA sequence: TGTGCCAGCTCCCCCGGTATAGCGAGCGGGAGTGCCGGGGAGCTGTTTTTT. It codes for CASSPGIASGSAGELFF.

CDR3 sequence reads: CASSDEGAGEKLFF. The DNA of the CDR3 is TGTGCCAGCAGTGACGAGGGGGCAGGGGAAAAACTGTTTTTT. The chain recombines TRBV2 with TRBJ1-4, with 7 bases matching TRBD1. There are 14 residues in the CDR3. CDR1 SNHLY and CDR2 FYNNEI come from the germline V gene. The V and J ends lost 3 bases and 8 bases, in that order; junction bases with no gene match: 6.

The chain has TRBV6-4 and TRBJ2-3; 8 nucleotides match TRBD1. Trimming took 4 bases from V and 3 from J; bases not matched to a gene: 3. Germline values: CDR1 MRHNA, CDR2 SNTAGT. This CDR3 is 14 amino acids long. The CDR3 nucleotides are TGTGCCAGCAGTGCGACAGGGGATACAGATACGCAGTATTTT. As protein: CASSATGDTDTQYF.

The chain couples TRBV28 to TRBJ2-3; D may be TRBD2 (6 bases). Germline CDR1 MDHEN, CDR2 SYDVKM. The germline V and J ends were trimmed by 8 bases and 6 bases, with 12 bases remaining between them. This CDR3 comprises 12 residues. The CDR3 loop is CASYNRGDTQYF. The CDR3 DNA follows: TGTGCCAGCTATAACCGGGGGGATACGCAGTATTTT.

The V call is TRBV18, the J call TRBJ2-5, with 8 bases that match TRBD2. This CDR3 contains 13 residues. Germline trimming cut 3 bases from V and 5 bases from J; bases unmatched to any gene: 2. CDR1 and CDR2 (germline): KGHSH, LQKENI. CDR3 in DNA: TGTGCCAGCTCACCGTCGGGAGGGGAGACCCAGTACTTC. Protein sequence: CASSPSGGETQYF. The whole variable domain, remainder taken from reference TRBV18 and TRBJ2-5, is NAGVMQNPRHLVRRRGQEARLRCSPMKGHSHVYWYRQLPEEGLKFMVYLQKENIIDESGMPKERFSAEFPKEGPSILRIQQVVRGDSAAYFCASSPSGGETQYFGPGTRLLVL.

The chain is built from TRBV15 and TRBJ2-3; TRBD1 is a possible D gene (5 bases). Germline assignment: CDR1 LNHNV and CDR2 YYDKDF (reference sequence). V was cut by 9 bases and J by 3 bases, with 13 bases left in between. The CDR3 totals 13 residues. CDR3 bases: TGTGCCACTAGATTGGACATTACAGATACGCAGTATTTT. Translating it yields CATRLDITDTQYF.

The chain links TRBV19 to TRBJ1-4; D is uncertain. Germline V gene sequence: CDR1 LNHDA, CDR2 SQIVND (reference sequence). Trimming took 5 bases from V and 7 from J, leaving 8 bases between them. CDR3 size: 12 residues. CDR3 sequence (DNA): TGTGCCAGTAGTGGCCGGGGTGAAAAACTGTTTTTT. Its translation: CASSGRGEKLFF.

The chain couples TRBV10-3 to TRBJ2-1; 16 bases map to TRBD2. The V gene end was trimmed by 10 bases and the J gene end by 8 bases; junction bases not matched to a gene: 11. This CDR3 has 16 residues. CDR1 is ENHRY and CDR2 is SYGVKD in the germline V gene. DNA of the CDR3: TGTGCCACCGCGGAGGGGACTAGCGGGAGGGTGGATGAGCAGTTCTTC. Its translation is CATAEGTSGRVDEQFF.

The rearrangement joins TRBV10-3 to TRBJ2-5; a weak D match, TRBD1 (5 bases). V shed 6 bases and J shed 7 bases, with 15 bases lying between them. Germline V gene data show CDR1 as ENHRY and CDR2 as SYGVKD. The CDR3 has 13 residues. The CDR3 is CAIRGLIQGTQYF. CDR3 sequence (DNA): TGTGCCATCAGAGGTTTAATTCAGGGGACCCAGTACTTC.